One and the same sample provided the 12 T cell receptor beta chains below, sequenced in a study of cytomegalovirus exposure and HLA in healthy donors. TCRdb's table, derived via immunoSEQ multiplex PCR, lists solely in-frame clones and lacks some. The sample has about 170,000 clones, over 85% seen once. Sequenced input: PBMCs. Receptors originate from a woman under 30 in good health and CMV-seropositive.

The CDR3 spells CASSAYRDGYEQYF. Here the CDR3 DNA reads TGTGCCAGTAGTGCTTACAGAGACGGCTACGAGCAGTACTTC. The chain is built from TRBV19 and TRBJ2-7; no reliable D call. Germline V gene lookup returns CDR1 LNHDA and CDR2 SQIVND (reference sequence). The CDR3 consists of 14 residues. Trimming stripped 5 bases from V and 3 bases from J, with 14 bases between.

The V gene is TRBV5-1, the J gene TRBJ2-5; possible D gene TRBD2, 6 bases. Per germline, CDR1 SGHRS and CDR2 YFSETQ. The CDR3 sequence is 15 residues long. V was pared by 4 bases and J by 0 bases, with 13 bases between. The CDR3 reads CASSAGTAYQETQYF. The CDR3, as DNA: TGCGCCAGCAGCGCGGGGACCGCTTACCAAGAGACCCAGTACTTC. Using reference TRBV5-1 and TRBJ2-5 for the parts outside the CDR3, the full variable domain is KAGVTQTPRYLIKTRGQQVTLSCSPISGHRSVSWYQQTPGQGLQFLFEYFSETQRNKGNFPGRFSGRQFSNSRSEMNVSTLELGDSALYLCASSAGTAYQETQYFGPGTRLLVL.

The chain carries TRBV7-3 and TRBJ2-3, with TRBD2 matching over 9 bases. Germline assignment: CDR1 SGHTA and CDR2 FQGTGA. The CDR3 spans 18 residues. V shed 3 bases, J shed 0 bases, and the junction held 10 bases outside the gene matches. Here the CDR3 reads CASSFIAGAPYSTDTQYF. CDR3 coding DNA: TGTGCCAGCAGCTTCATAGCGGGGGCTCCTTATAGCACAGATACGCAGTATTTT.

J is TRBJ1-5 and V is TRBV10-3; 7 nucleotides line up with TRBD1. The ends lost 9 bases at V and 1 base at J; junction bases unmatched: 3. This CDR3 contains 13 residues. Per germline, CDR1 ENHRY and CDR2 SYGVKD. CDR3 nucleotides: TGTGCCATTCGGGACAGCAGCAATCAGCCCCAGCATTTT. This translates into CAIRDSSNQPQHF.

The chain employs TRBV5-1 and TRBJ2-7; 7 bases fit TRBD1. The V gene end was trimmed by 1 base and the J gene end by 1 base; junction bases not matched to a gene: 5. In germline, CDR1 is SGHRS, CDR2 YFSETQ. This CDR3 comprises 15 residues. CDR3 DNA sequence: TGCGCCAGCAGCTTGACCGGGACAGTATCCTACGAGCAGTACTTC. This codes for CASSLTGTVSYEQYF.

V is TRBV9 and J is TRBJ1-5; D unclear. The CDR3 runs to 15 residues. Germline CDR1 reads SGDLS; CDR2 reads YYNGEE. The V end lost 0 bases, the J end lost 4 bases, and 11 bases lay between the germline ends. CDR3 sequence reads: CASSVDGRGNQPQHF. The CDR3 DNA is TGTGCCAGCAGCGTAGACGGCAGAGGGAATCAGCCCCAGCATTTT.

The chain uses TRBV7-2 and TRBJ1-1; D is ambiguous. Germline V gives CDR1 SGHTA, CDR2 FQGNSA. The CDR3 runs to 14 residues. Trimming removed 1 base from V and 0 bases from J, with 6 bases in between. For the CDR3, the DNA is TGTGCCAGCAGCTTAGGAGTGGTGAACACTGAAGCTTTCTTT. This translates into CASSLGVVNTEAFF. Supplemented by reference TRBV7-2 and TRBJ1-1, the full variable domain reads GAGVSQSPSNKVTEKGKDVELRCDPISGHTALYWYRQSLGQGLEFLIYFQGNSAPDKSGLPSDRFSAERTGGSVSTLTIQRTQQEDSAVYLCASSLGVVNTEAFFGQGTRLTVV.

The chain combines TRBV4-2 with TRBJ2-7, with D possibly matching TRBD2 (6 bases). V was cut by 2 bases and J by 3 bases, with 20 bases left in between. From germline, CDR1 is LGHNA and CDR2 YNFKEQ. The CDR3 is made up of 17 amino acids. In DNA form, the CDR3 reads TGTGCCAGCAGCCAACAGACTAGAGTGAGCGGACACTACGAGCAGTACTTC. It specifies CASSQQTRVSGHYEQYF.

The CDR3 loop reads CASSFFEGHRYNEQFF. The CDR3 region has the DNA TGTGCCAGCAGTTTTTTCGAGGGTCATCGCTACAATGAGCAGTTCTTC. J is TRBJ2-1 and V is TRBV27; tentative D call: TRBD2 (5 bases). Germline loops: CDR1 MNHEY, CDR2 SMNVEV (reference sequence). The CDR3 length is 16 residues. V dropped 3 bases and J dropped 3 bases, with 15 bases sitting between them.

The chain couples TRBV7-8 to TRBJ1-3; perhaps TRBD1 as D (5 bases). Per germline, CDR1 SGHVS and CDR2 FQNEAQ. Trimming shortened V by 0 bases and J by 2 bases, and 11 bases separated the two germline ends. The CDR3 extends over 16 amino acids. The CDR3 loop reads CASSLAPGGAGNTIYF. The CDR3 DNA reads TGTGCCAGCAGCTTAGCGCCGGGGGGGGCTGGAAACACCATATATTTT.

This sequence joins TRBV5-4 and TRBJ2-1; 7 bases fit TRBD2. Trimming cost V 4 bases and J 7 bases; bases outside gene matches: 11. The CDR3 runs to 15 residues. Germline loops: CDR1 SGHNT, CDR2 YYREEE (reference sequence). The CDR3 nucleotides are TGTGCCAGCAGCGCCCCCTGGCGGGAGCAGAATGAGCAGTTCTTC. Amino acid sequence: CASSAPWREQNEQFF.

J is TRBJ2-1 and V is TRBV6-6; no firm D call. V was trimmed by 0 bases and J by 0 bases, leaving 9 bases between them. The CDR3 has 16 residues. The germline V gene has CDR1 MNHNY and CDR2 SVGAGI (reference sequence). CDR3 in DNA: TGTGCCAGCAGTTACTCGCACAGCAACTCCTACAATGAGCAGTTCTTC. Translation: CASSYSHSNSYNEQFF.